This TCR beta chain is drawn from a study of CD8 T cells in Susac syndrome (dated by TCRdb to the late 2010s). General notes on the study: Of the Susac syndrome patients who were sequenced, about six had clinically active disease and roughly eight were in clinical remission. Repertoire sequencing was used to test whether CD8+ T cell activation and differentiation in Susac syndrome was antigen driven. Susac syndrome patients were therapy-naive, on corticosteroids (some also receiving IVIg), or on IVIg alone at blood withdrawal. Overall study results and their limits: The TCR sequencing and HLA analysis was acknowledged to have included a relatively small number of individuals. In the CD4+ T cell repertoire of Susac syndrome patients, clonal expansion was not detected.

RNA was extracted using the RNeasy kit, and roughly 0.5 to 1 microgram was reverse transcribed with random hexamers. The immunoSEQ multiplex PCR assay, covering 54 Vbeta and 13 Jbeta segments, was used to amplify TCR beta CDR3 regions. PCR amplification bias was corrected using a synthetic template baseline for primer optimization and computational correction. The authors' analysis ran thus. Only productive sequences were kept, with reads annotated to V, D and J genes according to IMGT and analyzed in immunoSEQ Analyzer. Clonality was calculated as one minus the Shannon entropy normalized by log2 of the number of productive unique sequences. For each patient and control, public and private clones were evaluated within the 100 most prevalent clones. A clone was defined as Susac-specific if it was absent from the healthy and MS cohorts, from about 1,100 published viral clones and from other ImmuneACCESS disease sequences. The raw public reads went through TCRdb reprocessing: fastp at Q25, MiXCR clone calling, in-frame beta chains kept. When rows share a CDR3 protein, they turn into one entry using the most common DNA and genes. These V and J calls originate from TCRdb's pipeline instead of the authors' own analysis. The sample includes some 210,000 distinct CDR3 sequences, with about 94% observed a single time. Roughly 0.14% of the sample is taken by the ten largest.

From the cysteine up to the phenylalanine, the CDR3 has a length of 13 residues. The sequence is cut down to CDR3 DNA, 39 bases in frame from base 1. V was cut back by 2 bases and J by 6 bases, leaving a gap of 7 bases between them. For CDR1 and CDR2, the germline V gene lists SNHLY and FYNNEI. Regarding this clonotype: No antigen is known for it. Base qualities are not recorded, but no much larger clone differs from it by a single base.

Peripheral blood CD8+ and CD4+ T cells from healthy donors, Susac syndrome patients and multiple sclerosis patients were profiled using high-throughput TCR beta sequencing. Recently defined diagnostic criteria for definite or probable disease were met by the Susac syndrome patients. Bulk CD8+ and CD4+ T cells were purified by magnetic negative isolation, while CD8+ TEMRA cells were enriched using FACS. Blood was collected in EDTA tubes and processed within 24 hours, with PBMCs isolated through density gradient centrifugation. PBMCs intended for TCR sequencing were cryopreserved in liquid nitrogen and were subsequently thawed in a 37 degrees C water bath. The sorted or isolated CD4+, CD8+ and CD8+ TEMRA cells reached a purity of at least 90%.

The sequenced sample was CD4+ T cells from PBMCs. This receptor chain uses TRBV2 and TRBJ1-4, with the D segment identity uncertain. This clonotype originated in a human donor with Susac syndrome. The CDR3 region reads CASSETEDEKLFF. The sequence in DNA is TGTGCCAGCAGTGAAACGGAGGATGAAAAACTGTTTTTT.